The 32 T cell receptor beta chains reported below all come from one sample, sequenced in a study of blood T cell repertoires in COVID-19. The assay was immunoSEQ multiplex PCR, and TCRdb's table has in-frame clones only and misses some. Of under 200,000 clones listed, approximately 84% are singletons. The sequenced sample was PBMCs or T cells enriched from blood (not recorded which). The receptors stem from a man aged 50 to 60 who had recovered from COVID-19.

This clone was seen a few times. V and J are TRBV5-4 and TRBJ2-6; D gene ambiguous. CDR3 length: 17 residues. Per the germline V gene, CDR1 is SGHNT and CDR2 is YYREEE (reference sequence). The V end was cut by 4 bases, the J end by 2 bases, with 16 bases between. In DNA, the CDR3 is TGTGCCAGCAGCCTTGGAGAGGTGGCAACTGGGGCCAACGTCCTGACTTTC. Its translation is CASSLGEVATGANVLTF.

The chain employs TRBV28 and TRBJ2-7, with a tentative D call TRBD1 (6 bases). The germline gives CDR1 MDHEN, CDR2 SYDVKM. Deletions cut 0 bases from V and 0 bases from J, with 18 bases between. The CDR3 length is 18 residues. CDR3 in amino acids: CASSLWGAYRESSYEQYF. The DNA of the CDR3 is TGTGCCAGCAGTTTATGGGGCGCCTACAGGGAGAGCTCCTACGAGCAGTACTTC. Complete variable domain (other parts from reference TRBV28 and TRBJ2-7): DVKVTQSSRYLVKRTGEKVFLECVQDMDHENMFWYRQDPGLGLRLIYFSYDVKMKEKGDIPEGYSVSREKKERFSLILESASTNQTSMYLCASSLWGAYRESSYEQYFGPGTRLTVT.

This chain connects TRBV4-2 to TRBJ1-4; 9 nucleotides agree with TRBD1. The trim removed 1 base at V and 6 bases at J, leaving 6 bases unmatched. CDR3 length: 16 amino acids. The germline V gene has CDR1 LGHNA and CDR2 YNFKEQ. The CDR3 is CASSQGNTGGDEKLFF. CDR3 in DNA: TGTGCCAGCAGCCAAGGAAACACAGGGGGCGATGAAAAACTGTTTTTT.

The V and J genes are TRBV28 and TRBJ1-3, with 8 nucleotides matching TRBD1. CDR1 is MDHEN, CDR2 SYDVKM, per germline. This CDR3 has 20 residues. Trimming took 6 bases from V and 0 from J; bases not matched to a gene: 19. The CDR3 sequence is CASRRAARGTGTDSGNTIYF. The DNA of the CDR3 is TGTGCCAGCAGACGGGCCGCGAGGGGGACAGGAACGGACTCTGGAAACACCATATATTTT.

The chain links TRBV5-1 to TRBJ1-6, with 11 bases aligning to TRBD1. This CDR3 spans 14 amino acids. Germline lookup yields CDR1 SGHRS and CDR2 YFSETQ. Losses at the gene ends were 4 bases for V and 9 bases for J; bases not matched to a gene: 3. CDR3 in amino acids: CASSEDRGPSPLHF. CDR3 DNA: TGCGCCAGCAGCGAGGACAGGGGGCCTTCACCCCTCCACTTT.

J is TRBJ2-2 and V is TRBV7-9, with 9 bases identical to TRBD2. The CDR3 length is 15 residues. Germline loops: CDR1 SEHNR, CDR2 FQNEAQ (reference sequence). The trim removed 5 bases at V and 4 bases at J, leaving 5 bases unmatched. The CDR3 protein is CASSLSGGATGELFF. The CDR3 DNA follows: TGTGCCAGCAGCCTTAGCGGGGGAGCCACCGGGGAGCTGTTTTTT.

The CDR3 bases are TGTGCCAGCAACGGGCGGCTAGCGGGGGGGAGCTCCTACAATGAGCAGTTCTTC. This encodes CASNGRLAGGSSYNEQFF. The gene calls are TRBV2 and TRBJ2-1, with 12 bases that match TRBD2. The CDR3 runs 18 residues. Germline values: CDR1 SNHLY, CDR2 FYNNEI. J lost 0 bases, V lost 7 bases, and 10 bases had no gene match.

The chain combines TRBV6-5 with TRBJ2-7, with 8 bases matching TRBD2. This CDR3 is built from 14 residues. Trimming took 2 bases from V and 6 from J; bases not matched to a gene: 6. Germline-derived CDR1 and CDR2 are MNHEY and SVGAGI. The CDR3 nucleotides are TGTGCCAGCAGTTACCTACGGGGGGGAGCCGAGCAGTACTTC. The encoded protein is CASSYLRGGAEQYF.

The chain combines TRBV7-2 with TRBJ2-5, with D possibly being TRBD2 (6 bases). Germline CDR1 reads SGHTA; CDR2 reads FQGNSA. Trimming shortened V by 1 base and J by 5 bases, and 17 bases separated the two germline ends. The CDR3 spans 16 residues. The CDR3 is CASSLGRGTIYETQYF. The CDR3 DNA reads TGTGCCAGCAGCTTAGGTCGGGGGACGATTTATGAGACCCAGTACTTC.

The J gene is TRBJ1-1, the V gene TRBV10-2, with D perhaps matching TRBD1 (5 bases). V shed 4 bases and J shed 4 bases, with 13 bases lying between them. Germline CDR1 reads WSHSY; CDR2 reads SAAADI. The CDR3 has 14 amino acids. The CDR3 DNA sequence: TGCGCCAGCAGTGTCGAATCGGGGGGCACTGAAGCTTTCTTT. This encodes CASSVESGGTEAFF.

The chain uses TRBV5-4 and TRBJ2-5; 11 nucleotides line up with TRBD2. Germline CDR1 SGHNT, CDR2 YYREEE (reference sequence). The CDR3 is made up of 16 amino acids. V gave up 4 bases and J gave up 2 bases; unmatched junction bases: 7. The CDR3 DNA reads as TGTGCCAGCAGCCTATCTAGCGGGGGGATTCAAGAGACCCAGTACTTC. Protein: CASSLSSGGIQETQYF.

DNA for the CDR3: TGTGCCAGCAGACCCCAGAGACAGGGGGCGGAGTATGGCTACACCTTC. As protein: CASRPQRQGAEYGYTF. The rearrangement uses TRBV6-6 and TRBJ1-2; 10 positions match TRBD1. Germline V gene sequence: CDR1 MNHNY, CDR2 SVGAGI (reference sequence). After removal of 6 bases from V and 5 bases from J, the junction contained 12 bases not matched to a gene. The CDR3 contains 16 residues.

As to this clone: Other nucleotide sequences from this sample produce the same CDR3. CDR3 protein: CASSLDPGSSYEQYF. CDR3 bases: TGTGCCAGCAGCTTAGATCCGGGAAGCTCCTACGAGCAGTACTTC. The rearrangement links TRBV7-6 to TRBJ2-7; TRBD2 is a possible D gene (5 bases). The germline V and J ends were trimmed by 1 base and 0 bases, with 10 bases remaining between them. Germline V gene data show CDR1 as SGHVS and CDR2 as FNYEAQ. This CDR3 has 15 residues.

The chain is built from TRBV7-9 and TRBJ2-5, with D maybe TRBD2 (6 bases). This CDR3 is built from 13 residues. Germline CDR1 SEHNR, CDR2 FQNEAQ (reference sequence). The germline V and J ends were trimmed by 3 bases and 2 bases, with 7 bases remaining between them. The CDR3 region is CASSFAGQETQYF. The CDR3, as DNA: TGTGCCAGCAGCTTCGCGGGGCAAGAGACCCAGTACTTC.

The chain recombines TRBV3-1 (or the pseudogene TRBV3-2) with TRBJ2-3; possible D gene TRBD2, 5 bases. V gave up 0 bases and J gave up 6 bases, with 28 bases separating them. The CDR3 loop spans 20 amino acids. Germline CDR1 and CDR2: LGHDT and YNNKEL (reference sequence). CDR3: CASSQDRGDSSRRRGDTQYF. The CDR3 nucleotides read TGTGCCAGCAGCCAAGATCGCGGCGACTCGTCTCGACGGAGAGGGGATACGCAGTATTTT.

The chain is built from TRBV18 and TRBJ1-1; 8 nucleotides line up with TRBD1. Germline CDR1 and CDR2: KGHSH and LQKENI. Trimming took 3 bases from V and 7 from J; bases not matched to a gene: 4. The CDR3 spans 13 residues. As DNA, the CDR3 is TGTGCCAGCTCACCGCAGGGGGCGGGTGAAGCTTTCTTT. It encodes CASSPQGAGEAFF. Full variable domain (missing parts from reference TRBV18 and TRBJ1-1): NAGVMQNPRHLVRRRGQEARLRCSPMKGHSHVYWYRQLPEEGLKFMVYLQKENIIDESGMPKERFSAEFPKEGPSILRIQQVVRGDSAAYFCASSPQGAGEAFFGQGTRLTVV.

The genes are TRBV7-6 and TRBJ2-7; TRBD2 aligns across 13 bases. This CDR3 region has 21 residues. V trimming: 5 bases; J trimming: 3 bases; junction bases outside the gene matches: 22. In germline, CDR1 is SGHVS, CDR2 FNYEAQ. CDR3 coding DNA: TGTGCCAGCAGCCTACGAACTCCCGGGACTAGCGGGGAGCTAGTCTTCTACGAGCAGTACTTC. This translates into CASSLRTPGTSGELVFYEQYF.

V is TRBV11-3 and J is TRBJ1-5; D is perhaps TRBD1 (5 bases). With 8 bases removed from V and 6 bases from J, the gap between germline ends came to 17 bases. The CDR3 is 14 residues long. Germline lookup yields CDR1 SGHNT and CDR2 YENEEA. CDR3 bases: TGTGCCAGCTCTCCCAGGGTAGGTCGTCAGCCCCAGCATTTT. Encoded protein: CASSPRVGRQPQHF.

The chain combines TRBV4-3 with TRBJ1-6; D perhaps matches TRBD1 (5 bases). There are 12 residues in the CDR3. Germline V gene lookup returns CDR1 LGHNA and CDR2 YSLEER. Between the trimmed V and J ends, which lost 4 bases and 12 bases, there was a span of 10 bases. In DNA form, the CDR3 reads TGCGCCAGCAGCCTCGGGGGGGGACCCCTCCACTTT. This gives the protein CASSLGGGPLHF.

The rearrangement joins TRBV7-2 to TRBJ2-2, with D possibly matching TRBD2 (6 bases). The CDR3 runs to 14 residues. Germline-derived CDR1 and CDR2 are SGHTA and FQGNSA. With 7 bases removed from V and 6 bases from J, the gap between germline ends came to 15 bases. The CDR3 DNA sequence: TGTGCCAGCATCCAAATGCGGGAACCCGGGGAGCTGTTTTTT. Amino acids: CASIQMREPGELFF.

V gene TRBV6-2 or TRBV6-3 combines with J gene TRBJ2-3, with D possibly matching TRBD1 (5 bases). The length of the CDR3 is 12 residues. Germline V CDR1 and CDR2: MNHEY, SVGEGT. V lost 5 bases, J lost 9 bases, and 12 bases lay in between. CDR3 nucleotides: TGTGCCAGCAGTCAGACAGTTTACACGCAGTATTTT. Translated, it gives CASSQTVYTQYF.

This clone was seen just once. The rearrangement joins TRBV30 to TRBJ2-5; perhaps TRBD2 as D (5 bases). Germline CDR1 GTSNPN, CDR2 SVGIG (reference sequence). The CDR3 contains 16 residues. V gave up 1 base and J gave up 5 bases, with 20 bases separating them. The CDR3 nucleotides are TGTGCCTGGAGTGCCCTCCTTCGGGGATCCCAGGAGACCCAGTACTTC. It specifies CAWSALLRGSQETQYF.

The CDR3 is CASSFKGEAYEQYF. CDR3 nucleotides: TGTGCCAGCAGCTTTAAAGGGGAGGCCTACGAGCAGTACTTC. This sequence joins TRBV7-4 and TRBJ2-7; possibly TRBD2 for D (6 bases). Deletions cut 3 bases from V and 2 bases from J, with 11 bases between. Germline CDR1 SGHVT, CDR2 SQSDAQ. This CDR3 is built from 14 residues.

The chain joins TRBV10-3 to TRBJ1-4, with 8 bases matching TRBD1. Germline values: CDR1 ENHRY, CDR2 SYGVKD. Unmatched junction bases numbered 8, after V lost 6 bases and J lost 8 bases. This CDR3 region has 14 residues. In nucleotides, the CDR3 is TGTGCCATCAGCCCAGGGGGCTCGGGGGAAAAACTGTTTTTT. Its translation is CAISPGGSGEKLFF.

The genes are TRBV28 and TRBJ1-2, with D possibly being TRBD1 (6 bases). V shed 6 bases and J shed 5 bases, with 16 bases lying between them. The CDR3 spans 14 residues. Germline CDR1 MDHEN, CDR2 SYDVKM. The CDR3 nucleotides are TGTGCCAGCAGCGCGGACAGTCAGCTGTATGGCTACACCTTC. Translated: CASSADSQLYGYTF.

The count of this clone is one. The chain couples TRBV28 to TRBJ1-3, with D unresolved. V was shortened by 3 bases and J by 8 bases, with 17 bases between the two germline ends. Germline V CDR1 and CDR2: MDHEN, SYDVKM. The CDR3 has 15 amino acids. CDR3 region: CASSFTGIDLHTIYF. The CDR3 DNA reads as TGTGCCAGCAGTTTTACCGGGATAGACTTGCACACCATATATTTT.

This rearrangement joins TRBV28 to TRBJ1-2; no clear D gene. The CDR3 runs 14 residues. CDR1 is MDHEN and CDR2 is SYDVKM in the germline V gene. V was pared by 4 bases and J by 4 bases, with 13 bases between. CDR3 sequence (DNA): TGTGCCAGCAGTTGGTCGGGGATAGGCTATGGCTACACCTTC. Protein: CASSWSGIGYGYTF.

The chain has TRBV5-3 and TRBJ2-6; 8 nucleotides agree with TRBD1. TRBV5-3 is marked as an open reading frame, function uncertain. V was clipped by 0 bases and J by 4 bases; unmatched bases: 3. The CDR3 contains 16 residues. The CDR3 is CARSLARGHGANVLTF. The CDR3 nucleotides are TGTGCCAGAAGCTTGGCCAGGGGGCACGGGGCCAACGTCCTGACTTTC.

The chain couples TRBV5-1 to TRBJ2-3; D is possibly TRBD1 (5 bases). The CDR3 contains 12 residues. With 4 bases removed from V and 8 bases from J, the gap between germline ends came to 11 bases. Germline V lookup: CDR1 SGHRS, CDR2 YFSETQ. CDR3 region: CASSDSRPTQYF. The CDR3, as DNA: TGCGCCAGCAGCGACAGCCGCCCTACGCAGTATTTT.

The CDR3 DNA is TGTGCCAGCAGCTTAGCCCAGGACAGGGCCTACGAGCAGTACTTC. Its translation is CASSLAQDRAYEQYF. The V and J genes are TRBV7-9 and TRBJ2-7, with 8 positions matching TRBD1. The length of the CDR3 is 15 residues. Germline V lookup: CDR1 SEHNR, CDR2 FQNEAQ (reference sequence). Trimming removed 0 bases from V and 2 bases from J; junction bases left unmatched: 3.

This chain links TRBV6-2 or TRBV6-3 with TRBJ2-5; 11 bases map to TRBD2. The length of the CDR3 is 18 residues. CDR1 and CDR2 (germline): MNHEY, SVGEGT. V lost 6 bases to trimming and J lost 4 bases; unmatched junction nucleotides: 16. In nucleotides, the CDR3 is TGTGCCAGCAGCCGGATAGCGGGGGGGCATAGACAAGGAGAGACCCAGTACTTC. Translated, it gives CASSRIAGGHRQGETQYF.

This clone was found once. The J gene is TRBJ2-5, the V gene TRBV9; D is possibly TRBD2 (6 bases). CDR3 size: 15 residues. V was trimmed by 1 base and J by 4 bases, leaving 14 bases between them. The germline V gene encodes CDR1 SGDLS and CDR2 YYNGEE. The CDR3 region is CASSVWPKGGETQYF. DNA for the CDR3: TGTGCCAGCAGCGTATGGCCGAAGGGAGGAGAGACCCAGTACTTC.